This T cell receptor beta chain is from a study of OX40 agonist ivuxolimab in advanced cancers. Study-level points and caveats: Some patients who did not respond also had low normalized T-cell clonal expansion.

Sequencing was performed with immunoSEQ multiplex PCR; in TCRdb, only in-frame clones are kept and a portion is missing. Of 55,000 to 90,000 clones detected, almost 90% appear once; the ten largest clones hold 2% to 2.5%. This CDR3 is 15 amino acids long. Germline CDR1 and CDR2: SGHRS and YFSETQ. V dropped 6 bases and J dropped 1 base, with 15 bases sitting between them. Details on this clone: Antigen: not known.

The TCR originated in an adult with an advanced solid tumor such as melanoma, head and neck, liver or kidney cancer. Sequencing used CD4+ or CD8+ T cells sorted from blood, obtained in a trial of the OX40 agonist ivuxolimab. This chain connects TRBV5-1 to TRBJ2-3; D possibly matches TRBD1 or TRBD2 (6 bases each). This chain's CDR3 is CASKSGAIGTDTQYF. The CDR3, as DNA: TGCGCCAGCAAGTCGGGGGCTATTGGCACAGATACGCAGTATTTT.